Below, 7 T cell receptor beta chains from the same sample are listed, as sequenced in a study of T cell changes during pregnancy in multiple sclerosis. Only in-frame clones appear in the TCRdb table, and some are missing; sequencing was by immunoSEQ multiplex PCR. The table has approximately 52,000 clones, about 92% seen once. The sequences come from CD4+ T cells from peripheral blood mononuclear cells, collected in the third trimester of pregnancy. These receptors came from a female donor with multiple sclerosis, enrolled in a pregnancy study.

The rearrangement joins TRBV5-1 to TRBJ2-1; the match to TRBD2 covers 10 bases. Per germline, CDR1 SGHRS and CDR2 YFSETQ. CDR3 length: 15 residues. J gave up 7 bases and V 4 bases, and 8 bases lay outside the gene matches. The CDR3 protein is CASSSLAGESNEQFF. CDR3 sequence (DNA): TGCGCCAGCAGCAGTCTAGCGGGAGAGTCAAATGAGCAGTTCTTC. The entire variable domain, with the rest obtained from reference TRBV5-1 and TRBJ2-1, is as follows: KAGVTQTPRYLIKTRGQQVTLSCSPISGHRSVSWYQQTPGQGLQFLFEYFSETQRNKGNFPGRFSGRQFSNSRSEMNVSTLELGDSALYLCASSSLAGESNEQFFGPGTRLTVL.

The V gene is TRBV27, the J gene TRBJ1-2; 8 positions match TRBD1. Germline values: CDR1 MNHEY, CDR2 SMNVEV (reference sequence). V shed 6 bases, J shed 4 bases, and the junction held 7 bases outside the gene matches. The CDR3 contains 14 residues. The CDR3, as DNA: TGTGCCAGCAGGAGACAGGGGAACCTCTATGGCTACACCTTC. It codes for CASRRQGNLYGYTF.

This chain links TRBV18 with TRBJ1-2, with unresolved D. The CDR3 has 15 residues. Germline assignment: CDR1 KGHSH and CDR2 LQKENI. Trimming stripped 5 bases from V and 6 bases from J, with 19 bases between. CDR3: CASSLLPGKENGYTF. The CDR3 nucleotides are TGTGCCAGCTCATTGTTACCCGGGAAAGAGAATGGCTACACCTTC.

This clone was counted only a few times. The chain joins TRBV10-3 to TRBJ2-7; tentatively, D is TRBD2 (6 bases). V dropped 4 bases and J dropped 2 bases, with 18 bases sitting between them. Germline V lookup: CDR1 ENHRY, CDR2 SYGVKD. This CDR3 has 16 amino acids. The DNA of the CDR3 is TGTGCCATCAGTGGAGACGCCGGGACTCTGACCTACGAGCAGTACTTC. It specifies CAISGDAGTLTYEQYF.

This clone was detected only once. The chain employs TRBV28 and TRBJ1-2; perhaps TRBD1 as D (6 bases). Trimming took 8 bases from V and 7 from J, leaving 14 bases between them. Germline CDR1 reads MDHEN; CDR2 reads SYDVKM. The CDR3 has 12 residues. DNA of the CDR3: TGTGCCAGCCTTCAGGGGCTGGGTGGCTACACCTTC. Translating it yields CASLQGLGGYTF.

This chain links TRBV29-1 with TRBJ2-7; TRBD1 might be the D (6 bases). V dropped 1 base and J dropped 5 bases, with 12 bases sitting between them. The germline V gene has CDR1 SQVTM and CDR2 ANQGSEA. The CDR3 loop spans 13 amino acids. CDR3 amino acids: CSVEVQGKNEQYF. The CDR3 bases are TGCAGCGTTGAAGTACAGGGAAAGAACGAGCAGTACTTC.

The chain joins TRBV9 to TRBJ1-2; no reliable D call. The CDR3 has 15 amino acids. V was clipped by 2 bases and J by 4 bases, with 15 bases between them. CDR1 is SGDLS, CDR2 YYNGEE, per germline. The DNA of the CDR3 is TGTGCCAGCAGCGTCCGGGTAGGGAGCCCCTATGGCTACACCTTC. This encodes CASSVRVGSPYGYTF.